This T cell receptor beta chain originates from a study of T cells in narcolepsy (dated by TCRdb to the late 2010s). Background for the entire study: Patients with narcolepsy type 1 or type 2 (NT1, NT2) were enrolled in the study together with healthy control donors. Autoreactive T cells targeting hypocretin neuron self-antigens (hypocretin, TRIB2) were sought in narcolepsy patients, and TCR Vbeta sequencing was used to track clonotypes in blood and CSF.

The library was produced with the immunoSEQ multiplex PCR assay. What TCRdb holds here is the immuneACCESS table cut down to in-frame rearrangements. Part of the clones is not present; checked against another copy, under half of the missing clones reflect an unresolved V gene, and the others are unexplained. This sample lists fewer than 20,000 clones; 85% to 90% were detected once. 30% to 45% of the sample lies in the top ten. Summary of the overall study and its limitations: Some blood memory CD4+ repertoires from patients and controls contained no sequences matching autoreactive T cell clones. Patients and controls had similar numbers of sequenced blood memory CD4+ clonotypes, with averages of around 39,000 in patients and 30,000 to 35,000 in controls. Autoreactive clonotypes were reported to be detected serially in the blood of the same patients and of different patients, but not in the blood of healthy controls. In plots comparing CSF and blood CD4+ T cell clonotypes from the same patient, HCRT-specific and TRIB2-specific autoreactive clonotypes were highlighted.

Regarding this clone: The antigen it recognizes is unknown. Per-nucleotide qualities are absent, and no much larger clonotype sits a single base away.

The CDR3 numbers 17 residues from cysteine through phenylalanine. Only the CDR3 DNA is retained, 51 bases long and in frame from the first base. Clipping removes 0 bases from V and 4 bases from J, with 8 as the unmatched junction base count. From a lookup of the germline V gene, CDR1 and CDR2 are SGHRS and YFSETQ. For TCR Vbeta sequencing, memory CD4+ T cells were sorted ex vivo from the peripheral blood of both healthy controls and narcolepsy patients. The chain is encoded by TRBV5-1 joined to TRBJ2-3; 10 bases in the middle match TRBD2. The receptor was derived from a human donor in good health. Sequencing used memory (CD45RA-) CD4+ T cells from blood. The cell subset or site label, as the study defines it: memory T cells sorted ex vivo from peripheral blood. The CDR3 here reads CASSLAIDSGRADTQYF. The nucleotide sequence reads as follows: TGCGCCAGCAGCTTGGCCATTGACAGCGGGAGGGCAGATACGCAGTATTTT.